These 6 T cell receptor beta chains originate from one sample sequenced in a study of beta chain features in type 1 diabetes. As every portion of the isolated RNA was reverse transcribed, the sequencing read expressed TCRB transcripts. The assay was immunoSEQ multiplex PCR, and TCRdb's table has in-frame clones only and misses some. Of 900,000 or so clones in the sample, roughly 15% are singletons; the top ten hold around 0.02%. The sample was naive CD4+ T cells from blood. Source of these receptors: a woman aged 18-29 years in good health.

This clone was seen only a few times. In DNA form, the CDR3 reads TGTGCCAGCAGTGACCTCGCCGCCGGGACAGGGAGGGAGCAGTACTTC. Residues: CASSDLAAGTGREQYF. The chain employs TRBV25-1 and TRBJ2-7; 9 bases map to TRBD1. Germline CDR1 is MGHDK and CDR2 is SYGVNS. Trimming removed 3 bases from V and 7 bases from J; junction bases left unmatched: 13. CDR3 size: 16 residues.

This clone was observed a few times. The chain uses TRBV19 and TRBJ1-1; D might be TRBD1 (6 bases). Germline CDR1 and CDR2: LNHDA and SQIVND (reference sequence). This CDR3 comprises 15 residues. V was trimmed by 7 bases and J by 1 base, leaving 16 bases between them. This CDR3 is CASTKNRVKNTEAFF. The CDR3 DNA sequence: TGTGCCAGTACCAAAAACAGGGTCAAGAACACTGAAGCTTTCTTT.

This chain connects TRBV7-9 to TRBJ2-7, with 15 positions matching TRBD2. Unmatched junction bases numbered 6, after V lost 2 bases and J lost 4 bases. Germline-derived CDR1 and CDR2 are SEHNR and FQNEAQ (reference sequence). This CDR3 comprises 17 residues. This CDR3 is CASSLHGLAGGPYEQYF. The DNA of the CDR3 is TGTGCCAGCAGCTTACATGGACTAGCGGGAGGGCCTTACGAGCAGTACTTC.

The chain combines TRBV23-1 with TRBJ2-2; a weak D match, TRBD2 (6 bases). TRBV23-1 is designated an ORF whose function remains uncertain. The V and J ends lost 6 bases and 1 base respectively, with 21 bases between them. The CDR3 is 18 amino acids. The CDR3 sequence is CASRPNITGTVNTGELFF. The CDR3 nucleotides are TGCGCCAGCAGGCCGAATATTACCGGGACTGTGAACACCGGGGAGCTGTTTTTT.

This clone was observed a few times. The rearrangement uses TRBV28 and TRBJ2-3; D is perhaps TRBD2 (6 bases). V dropped 1 base and J dropped 2 bases, with 13 bases sitting between them. CDR3 length equals 16 residues. The germline gives CDR1 MDHEN, CDR2 SYDVKM. CDR3 sequence reads: CASSLSASVNTDTQYF. The CDR3 nucleotides read TGTGCCAGCAGTTTATCGGCTAGCGTGAACACAGATACGCAGTATTTT.

This clone was found a few times. The chain couples TRBV29-1 to TRBJ1-1, with D possibly being TRBD1 (6 bases). CDR3 size: 13 residues. Germline V CDR1 and CDR2: SQVTM, ANQGSEA. V lost 7 bases and J lost 0, with 12 bases in between. CDR3 DNA sequence: TGCAGCGACGGGGGGCCAATGAACACTGAAGCTTTCTTT. It yields the protein CSDGGPMNTEAFF.